This is a list of T cell receptor beta chains from one sample in a study of graft-versus-host responses after intestinal transplantation. TCRdb keeps only in-frame clones here, not all; method: immunoSEQ multiplex PCR. The table has approximately 85,000 clones, under 95% seen once. These TCRs' antigens remain unknown. Here the sequenced sample was unstimulated CD8+ T cells sorted from spleen or lymph node cells, taken before transplant. The origin of the receptors is a human donor who was the organ donor for an intestinal transplant. Both conserved end residues are part of each CDR3. D genes are given only for firm matches. The size entry is marked missing in some rows and otherwise reads once, few, many or a size class.

.	TRBJ2-7	TRBD2	TRBV6-1	15	CASSPGTSGVYEQYF	TGTGCCAGCAGTCCCGGGACTAGCGGGGTTTACGAGCAGTACTTC
.	TRBJ2-2	.	TRBV4-2	12	CASSSDTGELFF	TGTGCCAGCAGTAGTGACACCGGGGAGCTGTTTTTT
.	TRBJ2-7	.	TRBV27	15	CASSPQEGMAYEQYF	TGTGCCAGCAGTCCCCAGGAGGGGATGGCCTACGAGCAGTACTTC
medium-sized	TRBJ2-5	.	TRBV19	14	CASSIDGGEETQYF	TGTGCCAGTAGTATAGACGGGGGAGAAGAGACCCAGTACTTC
.	TRBJ2-7	TRBD2	TRBV7-6	13	CATQAGGSYEQYF	TGTGCAACACAGGCGGGGGGGTCCTACGAGCAGTACTTC
.	TRBJ2-7	.	TRBV5-4	13	CASTGGGDYEQYF	TGTGCCAGCACGGGGGGCGGAGACTACGAGCAGTACTTC
once	TRBJ2-5	.	TRBV11-2	13	CASSLVSQETQYF	TGTGCCAGCAGCTTGGTCTCCCAAGAGACCCAGTACTTC
.	TRBJ2-3	TRBD2	TRBV19	17	CASSWGTSGDSTDTQYF	TGTGCCAGTAGTTGGGGGACTAGCGGAGATAGCACAGATACGCAGTATTTT
.	TRBJ1-1	.	TRBV6-1	18	CASSEALGRDRWDTEAFF	TGTGCCAGCAGTGAAGCTCTCGGCCGGGACCGTTGGGACACTGAAGCTTTCTTT
.	TRBJ2-1	.	TRBV5-1	15	CASSLSHSRYNEQFF	TGCGCCAGCAGCTTGTCACACTCCCGATACAATGAGCAGTTCTTC
.	TRBJ1-1	.	TRBV11-2	11	CASSLGTEAFF	TGTGCCAGCAGCTTAGGGACTGAAGCTTTCTTT
.	TRBJ2-2	.	TRBV7-9	16	CASSPKSFANTGELFF	TGTGCCAGCAGCCCCAAAAGCTTCGCGAACACCGGGGAGCTGTTTTTT
few	TRBJ2-7	.	TRBV7-9	18	CASSPHGSPWYHTYEQYF	TGTGCCAGCAGCCCTCATGGTAGTCCTTGGTATCACACCTACGAGCAGTACTTC
.	TRBJ1-1	.	TRBV11-2	14	CASSYSQGSTEAFF	TGTGCCAGCAGCTATTCTCAGGGAAGCACTGAAGCTTTCTTT
.	TRBJ2-7	TRBD2	TRBV7-2	16	CASSQRLAGGPAEQYF	TGTGCCAGCAGCCAAAGACTAGCGGGAGGGCCGGCCGAGCAGTACTTC
.	TRBJ1-6	.	TRBV7-2	15	CASSLQGLGNSPLHF	TGTGCCAGCAGCCTACAGGGCTTAGGGAATTCACCCCTCCACTTT
few	TRBJ1-2	.	TRBV4-1	16	CASSQPRLEANYGYTF	TGCGCCAGCAGCCAACCCCGACTCGAAGCTAACTATGGCTACACCTTC
.	TRBJ2-4	TRBD1	TRBV27	13	CASSLKGANPLYF	TGTGCCAGCAGTTTAAAGGGGGCAAACCCCCTGTACTTC
.	TRBJ1-1	.	TRBV9	15	CASSVVSSKNTEAFF	TGTGCCAGCAGCGTAGTTAGCAGTAAGAACACTGAAGCTTTCTTT
.	TRBJ2-5	TRBD2	TRBV2	19	CASSDLDGGAIWFRETQYF	TGTGCCAGCAGTGACCTGGACGGGGGGGCCATTTGGTTTCGAGAGACCCAGTACTTC
.	TRBJ1-5	.	TRBV6-1	15	CASSEGKRWNQPQHF	TGTGCCAGCAGTGAAGGGAAAAGGTGGAATCAGCCCCAGCATTTT
.	TRBJ1-5	.	TRBV27	14	CASSLQGSNQPQHF	TGTGCCAGCAGTTTGCAGGGAAGCAATCAGCCCCAGCATTTT
once	TRBJ2-5	.	TRBV7-6	15	CASSLSWGEQETQYF	TGTGCCAGCAGCTTGAGTTGGGGGGAACAAGAGACCCAGTACTTC
.	TRBJ2-3	TRBD2	TRBV6-4	14	CASSGGGATDTQYF	TGTGCCAGCAGTGGCGGGGGGGCCACAGATACGCAGTATTTT
.	TRBJ1-1	.	TRBV27	15	CASSPLAGMNTEAFF	TGTGCCAGCAGTCCGCTGGCGGGGATGAACACTGAAGCTTTCTTT
once	TRBJ1-1	.	TRBV19	13	CASSIVMNTEAFF	TGTGCCAGTAGTATCGTGATGAACACTGAAGCTTTCTTT
.	TRBJ1-5	TRBD1	TRBV10-1	16	CASPRTGQFSNQPQHF	TGCGCCAGCCCCCGGACAGGGCAATTTAGCAATCAGCCCCAGCATTTT
.	TRBJ2-5	TRBD1	TRBV15	14	CATSKDRVVETQYF	TGTGCCACCAGCAAAGACAGGGTGGTTGAGACCCAGTACTTC
.	TRBJ2-1	.	TRBV5-4	14	CASSLASGVNEQFF	TGTGCCAGCAGCTTGGCCTCCGGGGTAAATGAGCAGTTCTTC
once	TRBJ2-3	.	TRBV5-4	19	CASSLVPGSRGTSTDTQYF	TGTGCCAGCAGCTTGGTGCCGGGAAGTCGAGGGACTAGCACAGATACGCAGTATTTT
.	TRBJ1-6	TRBD1	TRBV27	15	CASSFQGQGSSPLHF	TGTGCCAGCAGTTTTCAAGGACAGGGAAGTTCACCCCTCCACTTT
.	TRBJ2-2	TRBD1	TRBV12-5	14	CASGLNGDSGELFF	TGTGCTAGTGGTTTGAACGGGGACAGCGGGGAGCTGTTTTTT
.	TRBJ1-6	TRBD1	TRBV10-3	16	CATSRRDSLENSPLHF	TGTGCCACTTCACGCCGGGACAGCCTCGAGAATTCACCCCTCCACTTT
.	TRBJ2-7	.	TRBV11-2	16	CASSLGGRGKFHEQYF	TGTGCCAGCAGCTTAGGGGGAAGGGGGAAGTTCCACGAGCAGTACTTC
.	TRBJ1-4	.	TRBV6-6	16	CASSYLYRESNEKLFF	TGTGCCAGCAGTTACTTATACAGGGAGTCTAATGAAAAACTGTTTTTT
.	TRBJ1-6	.	TRBV5-1	14	CASREGPWNSPLHF	TGCGCCAGCAGGGAGGGGCCTTGGAATTCACCCCTCCACTTT
.	TRBJ2-2	TRBD1	TRBV6-5	12	CASSQGAGELFF	TGTGCCAGCAGCCAGGGGGCCGGGGAGCTGTTTTTT
.	TRBJ1-1	.	TRBV11-3	15	CASSHPSSGNTEAFF	TGTGCCAGCAGCCACCCTTCAAGCGGGAACACTGAAGCTTTCTTT
.	TRBJ2-7	.	TRBV10-2	11	CASSLADEQYF	TGCGCCAGCAGTCTGGCAGACGAGCAGTACTTC
.	TRBJ2-3	.	TRBV4-1	14	CASSPHDSSDTQYF	TGCGCCAGCAGCCCCCACGACAGTTCAGATACGCAGTATTTT
once	TRBJ2-2	.	TRBV5-1	18	CASSLGLKWISNSGELFF	TGCGCCAGCAGCTTGGGACTCAAATGGATCAGTAACAGCGGGGAGCTGTTTTTT
.	TRBJ1-2	TRBD1	TRBV9	15	CASSSGTGSNYGYTF	TGTGCCAGCAGCTCCGGGACAGGGTCAAACTATGGCTACACCTTC
.	TRBJ1-2	TRBD1	TRBV9	13	CASEGTAVHGYTF	TGTGCCAGCGAGGGGACAGCAGTTCATGGCTACACCTTC
.	TRBJ1-5	.	TRBV25-1	16	CASSEDYGQINQPQHF	TGTGCCAGCAGTGAGGATTACGGACAGATCAATCAGCCCCAGCATTTT
.	TRBJ1-1	TRBD1	TRBV5-1	13	CASTWTGSTEAFF	TGCGCCAGCACCTGGACAGGGTCCACTGAAGCTTTCTTT
.	TRBJ1-1	.	TRBV5-4	13	CASSLHSNTEAFF	TGTGCCAGCAGCTTGCATTCGAACACTGAAGCTTTCTTT
.	TRBJ2-1	.	TRBV9	17	CASSLGLRVVGGNEQFF	TGTGCCAGCAGCTTAGGGCTCCGGGTCGTGGGGGGCAATGAGCAGTTCTTC
.	TRBJ2-3	TRBD2	TRBV11-2	17	CASSLGVVAGGPETQYF	TGTGCCAGCAGCTTAGGGGTAGTAGCGGGGGGCCCAGAGACGCAGTATTTT
.	TRBJ2-2	TRBD2	TRBV9	20	CASSPRDLPGLAGNTGELFF	TGTGCCAGCAGCCCACGGGACTTACCGGGACTAGCGGGGAACACCGGGGAGCTGTTTTTT
.	TRBJ1-1	.	TRBV7-9	13	CASSPLDDTEAFF	TGTGCCAGCAGCCCGCTTGATGACACTGAAGCTTTCTTT
.	TRBJ2-7	.	TRBV11-2	17	CASSFPRAVVGSYEQYF	TGTGCCAGCAGCTTCCCCCGGGCAGTTGTGGGGTCCTACGAGCAGTACTTC
.	TRBJ2-1	.	TRBV7-9	14	CASSGQTFVNEQFF	TGTGCCAGCAGCGGGCAAACGTTTGTAAATGAGCAGTTCTTC
.	TRBJ2-7	.	TRBV5-1	14	CASTTASSNYEQYF	TGCGCCAGCACCACGGCTAGCTCGAACTACGAGCAGTACTTC